The T cell receptor (beta chain) described here comes from a study of graft-versus-host responses after intestinal transplantation. Study details: All recipients got anti-thymocyte globulin induction, then tacrolimus and steroids for 3 to 4 years.

Profiling relied on immunoSEQ multiplex PCR, and the TCRdb table lists in-frame clones only, not all of them. Of more than 95,000 clones listed, roughly 90% are singletons. The junction had 6 bases not matched to a gene; V was cut back by 4 bases and J by 3 bases. CDR3 length: 15 residues. Germline loops: CDR1 SGHRS, CDR2 YFSETQ. Whole-study results and caveats: Recipient marrow showed GvH clones, some seen first in ileum or blood.

A remark on this clone: Its antigen is unknown.

The specimen comprised unstimulated CD4+ T cells sorted from spleen or lymph node cells, sampled before intestinal transplant. V is TRBV5-1 and J is TRBJ1-1; 10 positions match TRBD1. The clonotype was recovered from a human donor who received an intestinal transplant. CDR3 DNA: TGCGCCAGCAGCCCCGGGACAGGGGTTGACACTGAAGCTTTCTTT. It specifies CASSPGTGVDTEAFF.